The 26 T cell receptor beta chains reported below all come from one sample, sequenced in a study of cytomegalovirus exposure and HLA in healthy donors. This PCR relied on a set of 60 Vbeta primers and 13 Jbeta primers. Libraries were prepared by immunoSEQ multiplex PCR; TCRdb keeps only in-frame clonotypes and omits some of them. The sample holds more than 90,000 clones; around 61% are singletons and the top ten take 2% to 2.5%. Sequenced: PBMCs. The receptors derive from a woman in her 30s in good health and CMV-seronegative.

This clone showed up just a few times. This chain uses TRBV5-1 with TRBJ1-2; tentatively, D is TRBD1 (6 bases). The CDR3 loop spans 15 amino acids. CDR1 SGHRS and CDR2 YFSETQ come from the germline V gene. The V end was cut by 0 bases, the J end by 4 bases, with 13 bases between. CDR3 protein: CASSLDRAGGYGYTF. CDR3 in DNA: TGCGCCAGCAGCTTGGACAGGGCTGGAGGCTATGGCTACACCTTC. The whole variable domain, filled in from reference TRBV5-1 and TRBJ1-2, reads KAGVTQTPRYLIKTRGQQVTLSCSPISGHRSVSWYQQTPGQGLQFLFEYFSETQRNKGNFPGRFSGRQFSNSRSEMNVSTLELGDSALYLCASSLDRAGGYGYTFGSGTRLTVV.

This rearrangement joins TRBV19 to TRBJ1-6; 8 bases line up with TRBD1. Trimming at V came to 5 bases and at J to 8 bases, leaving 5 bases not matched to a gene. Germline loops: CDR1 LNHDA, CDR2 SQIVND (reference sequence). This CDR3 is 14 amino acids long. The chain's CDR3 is CASSAGQGYSPLHF. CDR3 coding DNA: TGTGCCAGTAGTGCCGGACAGGGTTATTCACCCCTCCACTTT.

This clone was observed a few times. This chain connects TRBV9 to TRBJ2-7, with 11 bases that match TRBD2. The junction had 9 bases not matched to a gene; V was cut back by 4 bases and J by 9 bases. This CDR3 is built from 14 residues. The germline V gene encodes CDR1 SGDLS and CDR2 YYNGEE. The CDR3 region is CASSTGTSGSPQYF. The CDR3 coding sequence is TGTGCCAGCAGCACAGGGACTAGCGGTAGCCCGCAGTACTTC.

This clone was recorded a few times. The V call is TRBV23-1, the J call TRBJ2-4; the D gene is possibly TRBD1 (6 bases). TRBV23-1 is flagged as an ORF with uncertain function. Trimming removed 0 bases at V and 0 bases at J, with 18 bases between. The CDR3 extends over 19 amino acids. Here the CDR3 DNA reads TGCGCCAGCAGTCAATCGATGTTGTCAGGGGCGATAGCCAAAAACATTCAGTACTTC. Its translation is CASSQSMLSGAIAKNIQYF.

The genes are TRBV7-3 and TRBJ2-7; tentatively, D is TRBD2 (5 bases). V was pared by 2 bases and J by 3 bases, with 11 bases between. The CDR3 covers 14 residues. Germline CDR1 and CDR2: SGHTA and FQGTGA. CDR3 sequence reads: CASSLSGSVYEQYF. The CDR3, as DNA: TGTGCCAGCAGCTTATCGGGGTCAGTCTACGAGCAGTACTTC.

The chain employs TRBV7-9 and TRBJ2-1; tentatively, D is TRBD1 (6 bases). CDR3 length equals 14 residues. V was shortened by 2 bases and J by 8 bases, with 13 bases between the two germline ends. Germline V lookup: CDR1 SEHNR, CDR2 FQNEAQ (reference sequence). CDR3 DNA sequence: TGTGCCAGCAGCTTACCGGGCCGGACAGATGAGCAGTTCTTC. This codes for CASSLPGRTDEQFF. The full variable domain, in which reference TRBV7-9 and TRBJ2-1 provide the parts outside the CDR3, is DTGVSQNPRHKITKRGQNVTFRCDPISEHNRLYWYRQTLGQGPEFLTYFQNEAQLEKSRLLSDRFSAERPKGSFSTLEIQRTEQGDSAMYLCASSLPGRTDEQFFGPGTRLTVL.

The CDR3 spells CASSLQGGVNTEAFF. DNA of the CDR3: TGTGCCAGCAGCCTCCAGGGAGGGGTGAACACTGAAGCTTTCTTT. V gene TRBV14 combines with J gene TRBJ1-1; D perhaps matches TRBD1 (5 bases). Trimming removed 4 bases at V and 0 bases at J, with 12 bases between. This CDR3 has 15 residues. Germline V gene data show CDR1 as SGHDN and CDR2 as FVKESK.

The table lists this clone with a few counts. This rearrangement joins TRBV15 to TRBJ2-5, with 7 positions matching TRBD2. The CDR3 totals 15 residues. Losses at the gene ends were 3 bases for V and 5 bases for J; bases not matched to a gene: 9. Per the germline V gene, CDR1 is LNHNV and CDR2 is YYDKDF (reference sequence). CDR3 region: CATSRLGRRGETQYF. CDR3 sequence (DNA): TGTGCCACCAGCAGGCTGGGGAGGCGGGGGGAGACCCAGTACTTC.

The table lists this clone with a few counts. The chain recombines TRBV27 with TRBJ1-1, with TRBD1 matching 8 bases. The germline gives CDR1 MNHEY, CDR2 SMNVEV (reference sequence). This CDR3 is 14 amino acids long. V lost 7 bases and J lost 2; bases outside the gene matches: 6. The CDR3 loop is CASTQTGGNTEAFF. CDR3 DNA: TGTGCCAGCACCCAAACAGGGGGTAACACTGAAGCTTTCTTT.

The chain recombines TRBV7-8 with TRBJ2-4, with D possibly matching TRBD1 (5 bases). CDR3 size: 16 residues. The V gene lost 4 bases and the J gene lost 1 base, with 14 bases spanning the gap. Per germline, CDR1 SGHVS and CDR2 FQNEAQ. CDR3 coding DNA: TGTGCCAGCAGCTCAATAGTTTCAGGGGCCAAAAACATTCAGTACTTC. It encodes CASSSIVSGAKNIQYF. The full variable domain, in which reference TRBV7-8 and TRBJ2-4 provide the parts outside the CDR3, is GAGVSQSPRYKVAKRGQDVALRCDPISGHVSLFWYQQALGQGPEFLTYFQNEAQLDKSGLPSDRFFAERPEGSVSTLKIQRTQQEDSAVYLCASSSIVSGAKNIQYFGAGTRLSVL.

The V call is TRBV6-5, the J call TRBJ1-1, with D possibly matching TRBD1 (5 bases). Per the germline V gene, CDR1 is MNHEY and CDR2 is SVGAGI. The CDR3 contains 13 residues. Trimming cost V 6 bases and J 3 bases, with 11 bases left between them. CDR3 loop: CASRWGRDTEAFF. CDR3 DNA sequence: TGTGCCAGCAGATGGGGGAGGGACACTGAAGCTTTCTTT.

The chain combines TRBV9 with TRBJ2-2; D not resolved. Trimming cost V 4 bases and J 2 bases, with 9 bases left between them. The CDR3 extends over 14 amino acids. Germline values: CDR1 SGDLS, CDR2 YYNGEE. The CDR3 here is CASSLGTNTGELFF. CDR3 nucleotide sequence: TGTGCCAGCAGCTTAGGAACTAACACCGGGGAGCTGTTTTTT.

This CDR3 is CSVGQKGYEQYF. CDR3 nucleotides: TGCAGCGTCGGACAGAAAGGCTACGAGCAGTACTTC. The genes are TRBV29-1 and TRBJ2-5; weak D call: TRBD1 (6 bases). TRBJ2-7 matches the DNA end more closely, so the J call is doubtful. This CDR3 is built from 12 residues. CDR1 and CDR2 (germline): SQVTM, ANQGSEA.

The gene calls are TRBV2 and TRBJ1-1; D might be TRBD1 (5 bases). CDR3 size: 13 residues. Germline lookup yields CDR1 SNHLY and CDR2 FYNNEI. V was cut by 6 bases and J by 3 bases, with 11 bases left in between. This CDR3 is CASRVGRDTEAFF. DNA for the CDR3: TGTGCCAGCAGAGTCGGCAGGGACACTGAAGCTTTCTTT.

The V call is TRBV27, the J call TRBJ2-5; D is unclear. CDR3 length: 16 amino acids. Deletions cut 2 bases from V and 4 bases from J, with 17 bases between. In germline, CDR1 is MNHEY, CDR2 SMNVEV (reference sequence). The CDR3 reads CASSLGARGHRETQYF. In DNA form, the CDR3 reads TGTGCCAGCAGTTTAGGAGCGAGAGGCCATCGAGAGACCCAGTACTTC.

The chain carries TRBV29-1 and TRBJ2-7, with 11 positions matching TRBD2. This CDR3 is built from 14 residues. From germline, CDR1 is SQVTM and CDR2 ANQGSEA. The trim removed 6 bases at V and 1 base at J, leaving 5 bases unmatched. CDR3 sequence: CSVIRTSGSYEQYF. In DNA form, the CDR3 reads TGCAGCGTCATTAGGACTAGCGGGTCCTACGAGCAGTACTTC.

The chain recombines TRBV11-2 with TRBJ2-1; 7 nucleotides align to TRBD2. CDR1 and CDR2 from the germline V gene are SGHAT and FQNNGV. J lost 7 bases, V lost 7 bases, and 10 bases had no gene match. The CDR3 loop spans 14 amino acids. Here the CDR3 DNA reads TGTGCCAGCACTGGGGGTAGCGGGCGAAATGAGCAGTTCTTC. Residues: CASTGGSGRNEQFF.

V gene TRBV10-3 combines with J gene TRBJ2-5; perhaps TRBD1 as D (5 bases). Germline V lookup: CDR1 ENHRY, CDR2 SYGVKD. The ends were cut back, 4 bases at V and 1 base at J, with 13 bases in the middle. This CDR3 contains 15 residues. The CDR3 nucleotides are TGTGCCATCAGTGTTGACAGAACGGGCCAAGAGACCCAGTACTTC. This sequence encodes CAISVDRTGQETQYF.

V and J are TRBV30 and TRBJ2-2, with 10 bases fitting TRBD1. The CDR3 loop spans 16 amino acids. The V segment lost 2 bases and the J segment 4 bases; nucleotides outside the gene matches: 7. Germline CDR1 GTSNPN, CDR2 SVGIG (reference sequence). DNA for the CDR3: TGTGCCTGGAGTAGGGACAGGGGTATCGGCACCGGGGAGCTGTTTTTT. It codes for CAWSRDRGIGTGELFF.

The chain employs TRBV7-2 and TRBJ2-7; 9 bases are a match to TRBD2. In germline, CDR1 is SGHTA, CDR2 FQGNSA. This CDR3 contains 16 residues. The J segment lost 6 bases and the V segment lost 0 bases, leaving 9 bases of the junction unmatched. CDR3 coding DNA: TGTGCCAGCAGCTTAGCGCAGGGCGGGAGGGCCTCCGAGCAGTACTTC. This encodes CASSLAQGGRASEQYF.

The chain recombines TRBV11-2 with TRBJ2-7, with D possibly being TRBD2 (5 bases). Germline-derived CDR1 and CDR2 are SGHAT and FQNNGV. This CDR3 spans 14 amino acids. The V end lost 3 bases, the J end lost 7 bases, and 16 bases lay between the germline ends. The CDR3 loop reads CASSLGSIIGEQYF. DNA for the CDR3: TGTGCCAGCAGCTTGGGGAGTATCATAGGAGAGCAGTACTTC.

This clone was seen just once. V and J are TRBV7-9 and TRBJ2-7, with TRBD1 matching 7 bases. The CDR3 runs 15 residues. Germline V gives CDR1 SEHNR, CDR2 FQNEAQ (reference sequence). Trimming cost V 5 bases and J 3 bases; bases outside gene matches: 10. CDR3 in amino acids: CASSHRGQGDYEQYF. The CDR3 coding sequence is TGTGCCAGCAGCCATCGCGGGCAGGGGGACTACGAGCAGTACTTC.

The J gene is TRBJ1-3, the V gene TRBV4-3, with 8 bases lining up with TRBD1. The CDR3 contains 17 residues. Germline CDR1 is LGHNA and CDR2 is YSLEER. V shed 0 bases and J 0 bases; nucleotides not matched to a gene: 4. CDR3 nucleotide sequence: TGCGCCAGCAGCCAAGATCCAGGGGGCAACTCTGGAAACACCATATATTTT. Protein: CASSQDPGGNSGNTIYF.

CDR3 residues: CASSRAGIWNEQFF. The CDR3 bases are TGTGCCAGCTCACGTGCAGGTATTTGGAATGAGCAGTTCTTC. The V and J genes are TRBV18 and TRBJ2-1; no clear D. Germline V lookup: CDR1 KGHSH, CDR2 LQKENI. This CDR3 comprises 14 residues. V was cut by 4 bases and J by 7 bases, with 14 bases left in between. The complete variable domain, with remaining parts taken from reference TRBV18 and TRBJ2-1, reads NAGVMQNPRHLVRRRGQEARLRCSPMKGHSHVYWYRQLPEEGLKFMVYLQKENIIDESGMPKERFSAEFPKEGPSILRIQQVVRGDSAAYFCASSRAGIWNEQFFGPGTRLTVL.

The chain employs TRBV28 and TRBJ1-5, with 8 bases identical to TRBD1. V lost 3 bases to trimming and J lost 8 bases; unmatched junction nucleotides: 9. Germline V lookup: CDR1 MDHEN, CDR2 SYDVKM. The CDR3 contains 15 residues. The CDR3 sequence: CASSLRQGAREPQHF. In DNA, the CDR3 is TGTGCCAGCAGTTTGCGTCAGGGGGCGCGTGAGCCCCAGCATTTT.

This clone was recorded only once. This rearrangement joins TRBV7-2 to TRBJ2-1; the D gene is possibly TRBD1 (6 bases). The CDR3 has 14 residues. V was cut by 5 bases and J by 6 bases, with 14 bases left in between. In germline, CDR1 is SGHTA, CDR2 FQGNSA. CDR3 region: CASSIQTGGNEQFF. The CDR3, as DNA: TGTGCCAGCAGCATACAGACAGGCGGCAATGAGCAGTTCTTC.